This TCR beta chain was captured by sequencing in a study of T cell changes during pregnancy in multiple sclerosis. Germline CDR1 reads MNHEY; CDR2 reads SMNVEV (reference sequence). V was trimmed by 5 bases and J by 4 bases, leaving 9 bases between them. The CDR3 is 13 residues long. The data were produced by immunoSEQ multiplex PCR, yet TCRdb's version contains in-frame clones alone and is incomplete. The sample yields about 59,000 clones, approximately 94% seen once. The specimen comprised CD8+ T cells from peripheral blood mononuclear cells, sampled after pregnancy. The chain combines TRBV27 with TRBJ2-4; no firm D call. This TCR was recovered from a female donor with multiple sclerosis, enrolled in a pregnancy study. The CDR3 DNA sequence: TGTGCCAGCAGTGTCACAAGTAAAAACATTCAGTACTTC. This codes for CASSVTSKNIQYF.